The rows below give T cell receptor beta chains drawn from one sample of a study of post-analysis software for immune sequencing data. TCRdb ran MiXCR on the PCR reads and lists one entry per CDR3 protein. In the table there are 600,000 to 750,000 distinct CDR3 sequences, over 45% of which are singletons. The sample comprised blood. Receptor source: a girl aged 2 to 9 with multiple sclerosis. CDR3s include the opening cysteine and the closing phenylalanine or tryptophan. The D gene is left open where the match is weak.

TRBD2	TRBJ2-5	TRBV12-3/TRBV12-4	CASSQGVGLAGETYQETQYF
TRBD2	TRBJ2-7	TRBV4-1	CASRPTSASYEQYF
NA	TRBJ2-2	TRBV6-1	CASSMTGTNSRGTGELFF
TRBD2	TRBJ2-1	TRBV5-1	CASSSIAGVSYNEQFF
NA	TRBJ2-1	TRBV5-5	CASSPSGLTYNEQFF
NA	TRBJ2-4	TRBV12-3/TRBV12-4	CASSLPGTSNIQYF
NA	TRBJ2-1	TRBV20-1	CSASGWGNNEQFF
NA	TRBJ2-1	TRBV6-6	CASSYPRRVRRGNEQFF
NA	TRBJ1-2	TRBV24-1	CATSDPGPDSRYGYTF
NA	TRBJ2-5	TRBV6-1	CASKSPTGEAETQYF
NA	TRBJ2-5	TRBV6-5	CASSREPQQTQYF
TRBD1	NA	TRBV28	CASSHYQGQGGETQYF
TRBD1	TRBJ1-2	TRBV5-1	CASSLAVATGNYGYTF
NA	TRBJ2-3	TRBV29-1	CSVGATRITDTQYF
NA	TRBJ2-1	TRBV6-2/TRBV6-3	CASTGQNNEQFF
NA	TRBJ2-7	TRBV5-5	CASSLGGRSYEQYF
NA	TRBJ1-4	TRBV2	CASSEEVKGGEKLFF
NA	TRBJ2-7	TRBV27	CAGRDRLTYEQYF
TRBD2	TRBJ2-3	TRBV10-3	CAISDAGGNTDTQYF
NA	TRBJ2-4	TRBV5-1	CASSLARQNIQYF
TRBD2	TRBJ2-7	TRBV6-1	CASSEKGQRGEQYF
NA	TRBJ2-1	TRBV10-3	CAISESDNEQFF
TRBD1	TRBJ1-2	TRBV29-1	CSVVAGGRGYTF
TRBD2	TRBJ2-3	TRBV12-3/TRBV12-4	CASRKGLAGVWADTQYF
NA	TRBJ1-1	TRBV7-8	CASSAQQGGSLTEAFF
NA	TRBJ2-1	TRBV11-3	CASSRSIGALSSYNEQFF
NA	TRBJ1-2	TRBV3-1	CASSQDSGNYGYTF
TRBD1	TRBJ2-7	TRBV29-1	CSVESVIPGQGYSEQYF
NA	TRBJ2-1	TRBV12-3/TRBV12-4	CASSRGGWVWQAPYNEQFF
NA	TRBJ2-7	TRBV9	CASSVLEMGEQYF
TRBD2	TRBJ2-5	TRBV12-3/TRBV12-4	CASRWSSGLQETQYF
NA	TRBJ1-2	TRBV6-1	CASSEHRGDYGYTF
TRBD1	TRBJ1-5	TRBV7-2	CASSVSGTGSNQPQHF
TRBD2	TRBJ2-7	TRBV13	CASRRGISGSRNEQYF
TRBD1	TRBJ2-1	TRBV11-2	CASSPGQYSYNEQFF
TRBD2	TRBJ2-1	TRBV14	CASSPPPSGAKQFF
NA	TRBJ2-1	TRBV18	CASSPKAPGTYNEQFF
NA	TRBJ1-4	TRBV20-1	CSASSVNSPNEKLFF
TRBD2	TRBJ2-3	TRBV6-5	CASSYSTSGGEDTQYF
TRBD2	TRBJ2-1	TRBV20-1	CSATPPGLAIYNEQFF
TRBD1	TRBJ2-5	TRBV6-1	CASTKTDRGWETQYF
NA	TRBJ1-5	TRBV30	CAWSPAGNQPQHF
TRBD1	TRBJ2-5	TRBV5-6	CASRPGTGVRETQYF
NA	TRBJ1-1	TRBV7-6	CASSLGIRSDTEAFF
NA	TRBJ1-1	TRBV6-2/TRBV6-3	CASTRKDGIMNTEAFF
TRBD2	TRBJ2-1	TRBV9	CASSVGREGSYNEQFF
NA	TRBJ1-2	TRBV6-5	CASSKDSFAPVDGYTF
NA	TRBJ1-1	TRBV2	CAIRGQGHAFF
NA	NA	TRBV6-2/TRBV6-3	CASSYAARRETQYF
NA	TRBJ2-1	TRBV27	CASSPRGRLSYNEQFF
NA	TRBJ2-7	TRBV5-1	CASSSSGTVSSEQYF
NA	TRBJ2-1	TRBV10-3	CAISDLVGGNEQFF
NA	TRBJ1-4	TRBV6-5	CASRGFATNEKLFF
NA	TRBJ1-2	TRBV20-1	CSAREPDSYGYTF
TRBD2	TRBJ2-7	TRBV12-3/TRBV12-4	CASSPNLAGASYEQYF
TRBD1	TRBJ1-3	TRBV29-1	CSVVTGSVRGNTIYF
TRBD2	TRBJ2-1	TRBV20-1	CSASRLAGGPYNEQFF
NA	TRBJ2-1	TRBV5-5	CASSRGRASSYNEQFF
TRBD1	TRBJ1-1	TRBV15	CATSRATGTGYTEAFF
NA	NA	TRBV20-1	CSGGEAGSYNEQYF